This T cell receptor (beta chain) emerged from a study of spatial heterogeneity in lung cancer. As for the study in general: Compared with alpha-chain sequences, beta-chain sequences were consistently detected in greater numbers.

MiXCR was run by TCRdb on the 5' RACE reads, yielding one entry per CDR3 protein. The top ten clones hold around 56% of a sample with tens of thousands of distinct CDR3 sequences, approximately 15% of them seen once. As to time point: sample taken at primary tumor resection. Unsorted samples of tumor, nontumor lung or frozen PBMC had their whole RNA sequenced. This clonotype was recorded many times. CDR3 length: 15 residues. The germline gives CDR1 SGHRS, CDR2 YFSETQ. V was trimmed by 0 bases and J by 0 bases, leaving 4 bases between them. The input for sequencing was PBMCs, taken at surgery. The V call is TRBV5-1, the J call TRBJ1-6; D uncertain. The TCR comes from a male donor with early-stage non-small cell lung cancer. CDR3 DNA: TGCGCCAGCAGCTTGGCCGGCTCCTATAATTCACCCCTCCACTTT. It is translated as CASSLAGSYNSPLHF.